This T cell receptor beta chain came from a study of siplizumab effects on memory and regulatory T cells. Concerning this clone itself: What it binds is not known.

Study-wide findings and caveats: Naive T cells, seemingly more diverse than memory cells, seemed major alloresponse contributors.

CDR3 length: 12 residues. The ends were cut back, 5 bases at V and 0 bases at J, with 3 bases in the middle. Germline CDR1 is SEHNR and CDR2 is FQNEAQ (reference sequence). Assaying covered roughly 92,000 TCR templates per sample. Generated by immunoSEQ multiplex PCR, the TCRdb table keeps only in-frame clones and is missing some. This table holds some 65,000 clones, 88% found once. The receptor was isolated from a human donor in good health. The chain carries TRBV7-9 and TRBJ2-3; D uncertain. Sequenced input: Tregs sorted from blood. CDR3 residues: CASSTSTDTQYF. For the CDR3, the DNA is TGTGCCAGCAGCACCAGCACAGATACGCAGTATTTT.